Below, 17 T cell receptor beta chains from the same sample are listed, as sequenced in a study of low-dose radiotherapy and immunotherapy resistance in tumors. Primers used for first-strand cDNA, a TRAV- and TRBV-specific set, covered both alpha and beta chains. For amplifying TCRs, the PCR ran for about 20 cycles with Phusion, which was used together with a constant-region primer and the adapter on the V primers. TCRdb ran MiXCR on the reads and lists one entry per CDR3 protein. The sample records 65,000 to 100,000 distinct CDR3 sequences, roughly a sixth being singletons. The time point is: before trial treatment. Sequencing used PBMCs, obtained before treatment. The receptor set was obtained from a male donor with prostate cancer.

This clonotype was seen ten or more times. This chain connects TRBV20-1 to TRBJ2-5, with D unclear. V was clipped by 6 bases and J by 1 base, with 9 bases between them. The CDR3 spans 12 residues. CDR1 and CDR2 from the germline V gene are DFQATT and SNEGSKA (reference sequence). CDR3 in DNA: TGCAGTGCCAACACCTTCCAAGAGACCCAGTACTTC. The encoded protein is CSANTFQETQYF.

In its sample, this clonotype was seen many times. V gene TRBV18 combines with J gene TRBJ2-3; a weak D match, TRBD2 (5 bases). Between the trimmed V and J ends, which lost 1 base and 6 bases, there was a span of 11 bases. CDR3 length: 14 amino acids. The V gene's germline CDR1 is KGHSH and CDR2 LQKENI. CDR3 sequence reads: CASSPLASLDTQYF. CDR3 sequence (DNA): TGTGCCAGCTCACCACTAGCGAGTTTGGATACGCAGTATTTT.

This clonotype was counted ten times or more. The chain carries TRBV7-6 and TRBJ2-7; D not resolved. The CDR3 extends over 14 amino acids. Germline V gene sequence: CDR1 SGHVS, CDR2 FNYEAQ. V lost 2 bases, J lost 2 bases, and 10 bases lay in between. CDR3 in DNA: TGTGCCAGCAGCTTATCTCCCGGCGCCTACGAGCAGTACTTC. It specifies CASSLSPGAYEQYF.

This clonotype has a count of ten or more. The CDR3 DNA follows: TGCGCCAGCAGCTCACGGACTAGCGGGAACGCGGATACGCAGTATTTT. It codes for CASSSRTSGNADTQYF. The chain links TRBV5-1 to TRBJ2-3; 12 nucleotides agree with TRBD2. The CDR3 length is 16 residues. V shed 3 bases and J 6 bases; nucleotides not matched to a gene: 8. Germline lookup yields CDR1 SGHRS and CDR2 YFSETQ.

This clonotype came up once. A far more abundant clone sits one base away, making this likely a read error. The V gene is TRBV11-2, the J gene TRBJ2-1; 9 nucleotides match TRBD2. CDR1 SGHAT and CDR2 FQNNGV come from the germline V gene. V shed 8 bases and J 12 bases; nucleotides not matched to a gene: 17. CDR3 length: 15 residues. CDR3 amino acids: CASQGGTSSWEGQFF. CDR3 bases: TGTGCCAGCCAGGGGGGGACTAGCTCTTGGGAGGGGCAGTTCTTC.

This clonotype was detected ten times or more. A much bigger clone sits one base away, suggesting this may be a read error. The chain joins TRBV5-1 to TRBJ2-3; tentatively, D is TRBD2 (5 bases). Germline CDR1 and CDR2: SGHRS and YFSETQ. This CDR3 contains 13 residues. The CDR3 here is CASSRDRTDTQYF. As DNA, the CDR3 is TGTGCCAGCAGCCGGGATCGCACAGATACGCAGTATTTT.

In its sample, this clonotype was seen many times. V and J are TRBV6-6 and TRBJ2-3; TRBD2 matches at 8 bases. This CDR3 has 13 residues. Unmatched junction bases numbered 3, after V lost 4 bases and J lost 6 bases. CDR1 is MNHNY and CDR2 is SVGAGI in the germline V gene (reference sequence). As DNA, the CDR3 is TGTGCCAGCAGTTGGAAGCGGGGGGATACGCAGTATTTT. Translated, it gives CASSWKRGDTQYF.

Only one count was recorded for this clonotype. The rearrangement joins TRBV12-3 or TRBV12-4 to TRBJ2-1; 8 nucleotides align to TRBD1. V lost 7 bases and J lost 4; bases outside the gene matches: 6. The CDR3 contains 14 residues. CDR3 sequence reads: CASNGQGIYNEQFF. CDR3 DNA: TGTGCCAGCAATGGACAGGGTATTTACAATGAGCAGTTCTTC.

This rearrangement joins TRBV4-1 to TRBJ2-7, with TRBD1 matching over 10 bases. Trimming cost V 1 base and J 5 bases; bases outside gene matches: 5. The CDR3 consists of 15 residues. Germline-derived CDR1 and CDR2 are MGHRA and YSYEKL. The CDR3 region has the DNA TGCGCCAGCAGCCAAGCTCCCGGGACAGGGGACGAGCAGTACTTC. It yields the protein CASSQAPGTGDEQYF.

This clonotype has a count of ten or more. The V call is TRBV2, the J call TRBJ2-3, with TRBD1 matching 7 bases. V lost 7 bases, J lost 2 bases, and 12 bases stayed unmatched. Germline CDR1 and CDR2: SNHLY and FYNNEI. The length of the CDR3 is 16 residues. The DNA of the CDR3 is TGTGCCAGCATTACAGGGGCGGGCGGTGCCACAGATACGCAGTATTTT. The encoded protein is CASITGAGGATDTQYF.

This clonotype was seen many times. CDR3 loop: CASSYRYNQPQHF. CDR3 DNA: TGTGCCAGCAGCTACAGGTACAATCAGCCCCAGCATTTT. The gene calls are TRBV7-6 and TRBJ1-5; tentatively, D is TRBD1 (5 bases). CDR1 and CDR2 (germline): SGHVS, FNYEAQ. The length of the CDR3 is 13 residues. Trimming removed 4 bases from V and 3 bases from J, with 7 bases in between.

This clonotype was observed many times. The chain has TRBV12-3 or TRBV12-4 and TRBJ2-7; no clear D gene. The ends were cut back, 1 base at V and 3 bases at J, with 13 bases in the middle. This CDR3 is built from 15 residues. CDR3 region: CASSLGAVLRYEQYF. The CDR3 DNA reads TGTGCCAGCAGTTTAGGGGCAGTACTCCGCTACGAGCAGTACTTC.

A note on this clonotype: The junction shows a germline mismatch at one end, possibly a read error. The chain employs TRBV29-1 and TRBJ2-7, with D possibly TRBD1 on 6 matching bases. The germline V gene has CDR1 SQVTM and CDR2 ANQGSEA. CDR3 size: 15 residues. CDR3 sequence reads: CSVQQGPAISYEKYF. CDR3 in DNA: TGCAGCGTTCAACAGGGACCGGCCATATCCTACGAGAAGTACTTC.

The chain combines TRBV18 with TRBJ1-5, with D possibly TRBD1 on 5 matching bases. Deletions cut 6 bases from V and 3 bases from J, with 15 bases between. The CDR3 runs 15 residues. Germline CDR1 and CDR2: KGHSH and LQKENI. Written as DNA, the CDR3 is TGTGCCAGCTCGTCAGGGAGGTTGAACAATCAGCCCCAGCATTTT. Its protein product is CASSSGRLNNQPQHF.

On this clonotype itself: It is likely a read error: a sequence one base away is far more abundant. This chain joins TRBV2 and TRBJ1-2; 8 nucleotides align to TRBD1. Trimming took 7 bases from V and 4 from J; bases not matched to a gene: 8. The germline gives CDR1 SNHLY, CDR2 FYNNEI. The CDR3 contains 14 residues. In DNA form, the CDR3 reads TGTGCCAGCACCCGGGACAGGCGACCCTATGGCTACACCTTC. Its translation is CASTRDRRPYGYTF.

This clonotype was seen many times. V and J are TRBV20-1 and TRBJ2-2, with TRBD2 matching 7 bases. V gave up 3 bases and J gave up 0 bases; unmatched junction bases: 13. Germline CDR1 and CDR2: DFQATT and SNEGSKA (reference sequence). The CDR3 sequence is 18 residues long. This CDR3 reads CSARGLGRGSPNTGELFF. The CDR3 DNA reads TGCAGTGCTAGGGGGTTGGGGCGGGGGTCGCCGAACACCGGGGAGCTGTTTTTT.

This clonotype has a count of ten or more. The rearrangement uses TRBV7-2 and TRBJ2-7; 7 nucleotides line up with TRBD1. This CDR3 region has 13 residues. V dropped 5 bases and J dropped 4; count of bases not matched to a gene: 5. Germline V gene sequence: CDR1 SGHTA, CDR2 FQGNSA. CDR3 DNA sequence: TGTGCCAGCAGCCTCGGACAGGTGTACGAGCAGTACTTC. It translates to CASSLGQVYEQYF.